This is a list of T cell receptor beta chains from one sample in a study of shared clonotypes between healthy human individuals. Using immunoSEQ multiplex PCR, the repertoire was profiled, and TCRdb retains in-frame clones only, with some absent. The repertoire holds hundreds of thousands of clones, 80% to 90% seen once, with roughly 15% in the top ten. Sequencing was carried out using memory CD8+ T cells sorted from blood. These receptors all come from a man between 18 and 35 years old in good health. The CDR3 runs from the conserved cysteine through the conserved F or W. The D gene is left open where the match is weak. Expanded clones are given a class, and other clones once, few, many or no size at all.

TGTGCCAGCAGCCCCCGACAGGGGGAGGAAGAGACCCAGTACTTC CASSPRQGEEETQYF - TRBD1 TRBJ2-5 TRBV5-6
TGTGCCTGGGGGACCGGGACTAGCAGCGAGCAGTACTTC CAWGTGTSSEQYF - TRBD2 TRBJ2-7 TRBV30
TGTGCCAGCAGCCTTAGGTCTGTGAACACTGAAGCTTTCTTT CASSLRSVNTEAFF - - TRBJ1-1 TRBV7-8
TGCGCCAGCAGCTTTGGGGGCGCGGGACAACCTCCAGATACGCAGTATTTT CASSFGGAGQPPDTQYF - - TRBJ2-3 TRBV5-1
TGTGCCAGCAGCCCCGAGGGACAGGGTTATGGCTACACCTTC CASSPEGQGYGYTF - TRBD1 TRBJ1-2 TRBV9
TGTGCCAGCAGCCTGATGGTAGCTAACTATGGCTACACCTTC CASSLMVANYGYTF - - TRBJ1-2 TRBV6-5
TGTGCCAGCAGCTTAGTGTGGGGTGGTGAAGAGACCCAGTACTTC CASSLVWGGEETQYF - - TRBJ2-5 TRBV7-9
TGCGCCAGCAGCCAAGTTCCCGTTCTTTTGGTCAGCCTGAACACTGAAGCTTTCTTT CASSQVPVLLVSLNTEAFF - - TRBJ1-1 TRBV4-1
TGTGCCAGCAGCTTCTCAGGGATTCCCTACGAGCAGTACTTC CASSFSGIPYEQYF few - TRBJ2-7 TRBV13
TGTGCCAGCAGCCAAGATTCGGCCGTTTTGGACACTGAAGCTTTCTTT CASSQDSAVLDTEAFF - - TRBJ1-1 TRBV14